This T cell receptor (beta chain) was observed in a study of cytomegalovirus exposure and HLA in healthy donors. About the study: Early released data had approximately 86 million unique TCRs, all coming from HLA-typed donors. General observations from the study: In a later analysis, TCR association rates varied by HLA locus: DRB1 most, HLA-C fewest. An analysis was carried out later, and it reportedly showed fewer N-insertions in an Asian-associated ancestry cluster than the approximately 670-donor mean.

This clone appeared a few times. Antigen: not known. The germline V gene encodes CDR1 SGHTA and CDR2 FQGTGA. The V gene lost 4 bases and the J gene lost 0 bases, with 12 bases spanning the gap. This CDR3 is built from 15 residues. The PCR ran on 60 Vbeta and 13 Jbeta primers. Using immunoSEQ multiplex PCR, the repertoire was profiled, and TCRdb retains in-frame clones only, with some absent. The sample holds 150,000 to 160,000 clones, around 74% seen once. The sequencing input was PBMCs. The chain uses TRBV7-3 and TRBJ1-1, with D perhaps TRBD1 (5 bases). The clonotype was recovered from a man younger than 35 in good health and CMV-seronegative. The CDR3: CASSSGAGMNTEAFF. The CDR3, as DNA: TGTGCCAGCAGCTCTGGGGCAGGTATGAACACTGAAGCTTTCTTT.